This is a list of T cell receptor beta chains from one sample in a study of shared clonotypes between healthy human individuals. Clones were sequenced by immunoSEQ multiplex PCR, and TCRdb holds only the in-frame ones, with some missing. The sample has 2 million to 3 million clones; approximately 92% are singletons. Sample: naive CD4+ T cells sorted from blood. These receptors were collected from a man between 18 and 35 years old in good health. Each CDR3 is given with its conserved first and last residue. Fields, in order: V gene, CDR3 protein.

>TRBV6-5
CASSYIGNNEQFF
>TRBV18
CASSPPTGTSGGNEQFF
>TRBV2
CASSERWAGNTQYF
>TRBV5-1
CASSLDVGRGETQYF
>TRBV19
CAASSRTPAPSNQPQHF
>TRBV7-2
CASSSQRQEYHEQYF
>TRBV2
CASSEAPRDRNSPLHF
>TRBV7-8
CASSRDRGLSDTQYF
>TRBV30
CAWSVQTGTRPLF
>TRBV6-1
CASSVGTGTQPQHF
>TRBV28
CASSSGSSRGEQYF
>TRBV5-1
CASSLALLTSGGMHEQFF
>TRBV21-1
CARRAWGLVESYEQYF
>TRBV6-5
CASSPTAGELFF
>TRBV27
CASGTRGGGYTF
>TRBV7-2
CASSPLGANTGELFF
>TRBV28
CASGDYGYTF
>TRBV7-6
CASSPLSGRAQETQYF
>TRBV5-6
CASSLGQVLLAKNIQYF
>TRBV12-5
CASGGDRGSSYNSPLHF
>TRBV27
CASSYRTGANEKLFF
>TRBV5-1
CASSLAVGTQETQYF
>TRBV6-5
CASRGTGNQPQHF
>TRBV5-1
CASSLGPGVMSYEQYF
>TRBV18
CASSPPNEGVEAFF
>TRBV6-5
CASSSGTDERVAFF
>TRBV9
CASSPPLSGNTIYF
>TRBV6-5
CASGTVNTEAFF
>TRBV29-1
CSVVLGFGYTF
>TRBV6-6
CASSRTGGSYEQYF
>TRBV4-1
CASSQRSGNQPQHF
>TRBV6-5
CASRPIRGGGYGYTF
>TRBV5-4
CASSQGGLAGNEQFF
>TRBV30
CAWSNSLDNEQFF
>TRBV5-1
CASSLEGGAFF
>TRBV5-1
CASSNKGNEQFF
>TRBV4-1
CASSQDRETQYF
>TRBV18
CASSPFEQAFSGNTIYF
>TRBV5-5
CASSWQPTDTHTEAFF
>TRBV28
CASSLLLGGDSYNEQFF
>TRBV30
CAWSEGGYTF
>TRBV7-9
CASSAWGGGGELFF
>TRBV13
CASSGISGEVTDTQYF
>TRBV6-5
CASRQQGGAGYTF
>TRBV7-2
CASSLAGAGHEKLFF
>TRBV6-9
CASSYRWGLAVQETQYF
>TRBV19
CAIFPGRYYEQYF
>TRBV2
CASSRAQQSYEQYF
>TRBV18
CASSPPPGQSEQYF
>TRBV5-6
CASSLWGRPSQETQYF
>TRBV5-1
CASSLVGRGYTF
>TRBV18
CASSPTGTQPQHF
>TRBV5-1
CASSPGQESTDTQYF
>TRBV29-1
CSDWDRTNNEQFF